A single sample is the source of the 15 T cell receptor beta chains below, sequenced in a study of T cell responses to AZD1222 COVID-19 vaccine. Some clones are missing from TCRdb's copy, which holds only in-frame ones; the method was immunoSEQ multiplex PCR. Among roughly 80,000 clones listed, more than 80% were seen once. Here the sequenced sample was peripheral blood, taken on day 0 of AZD1222 vaccination. The receptors stem from an adult in good health.

The chain links TRBV7-9 to TRBJ1-5, with D hard to call. From germline, CDR1 is SEHNR and CDR2 FQNEAQ (reference sequence). The V end lost 2 bases, the J end lost 0 bases, and 8 bases lay between the germline ends. The CDR3 consists of 15 residues. CDR3 nucleotides: TGTGCCAGCAGCTTAACTACCGTTAGCAATCAGCCCCAGCATTTT. This gives the protein CASSLTTVSNQPQHF.

The chain is built from TRBV13 and TRBJ2-1, with D possibly called TRBD1 or TRBD2 (6 bases each). CDR1 and CDR2 (germline): PRHDT, FYEKMQ (reference sequence). Deletions cut 5 bases from V and 8 bases from J, with 22 bases between. The CDR3 has 16 amino acids. Here the CDR3 DNA reads TGTGCCAGCAGCACCGGGGGCACGGCTCTCTGGGATGAGCAGTTCTTC. Its protein product is CASSTGGTALWDEQFF.

The V gene is TRBV7-8, the J gene TRBJ1-2; TRBD1 matches at 8 bases. This CDR3 spans 19 amino acids. The junction had 17 bases not matched to a gene; V was cut back by 5 bases and J by 0 bases. Germline CDR1 reads SGHVS; CDR2 reads FQNEAQ. The CDR3 sequence is CASSPLIVGQGRANYGYTF. As DNA, the CDR3 is TGTGCCAGCAGCCCCTTGATAGTCGGACAGGGAAGAGCTAACTATGGCTACACCTTC.

The CDR3 reads CASSEGLNDSPLHF. CDR3 sequence (DNA): TGTGCCAGCAGCGAAGGACTGAATGATTCACCCCTCCACTTT. V is TRBV9 and J is TRBJ1-6; no definite D call. Germline V lookup: CDR1 SGDLS, CDR2 YYNGEE. This CDR3 has 14 residues. The V end lost 3 bases, the J end lost 8 bases, and 12 bases lay between the germline ends.

The chain uses TRBV29-1 and TRBJ2-1; either TRBD1 or TRBD2 may supply D (5 bases each). Trimming took 4 bases from V and 6 from J, leaving 19 bases between them. CDR3 length: 15 amino acids. CDR1 is SQVTM and CDR2 is ANQGSEA in the germline V gene. The CDR3 coding sequence is TGCAGCGTTGCCGCCGGGACCCTACCGACCAATGAGCAGTTCTTC. Translating it yields CSVAAGTLPTNEQFF.

The chain joins TRBV4-3 to TRBJ1-3; maybe TRBD1 (6 bases). The length of the CDR3 is 15 residues. CDR1 and CDR2 (germline): LGHNA, YSLEER. V dropped 3 bases and J dropped 0 bases, with 9 bases sitting between them. The chain's CDR3 is CASSHGQNSGNTIYF. The CDR3 DNA sequence: TGCGCCAGCAGCCACGGACAGAACTCTGGAAACACCATATATTTT.

This rearrangement joins TRBV6-5 to TRBJ1-3, with TRBD1 identical over 9 bases. V was clipped by 6 bases and J by 4 bases; unmatched bases: 4. This CDR3 has 14 amino acids. Germline values: CDR1 MNHEY, CDR2 SVGAGI. CDR3 nucleotides: TGTGCCAGCAGGAGGGGACAGGGAGGAAACACCATATATTTT. This codes for CASRRGQGGNTIYF.

This clone was recorded only once. This chain joins TRBV27 and TRBJ1-2, with TRBD1 identical over 10 bases. V was clipped by 1 base and J by 2 bases; unmatched bases: 13. The CDR3 runs 19 residues. Germline CDR1 and CDR2: MNHEY and SMNVEV (reference sequence). The CDR3 region is CASSLYPDRGSTLNYGYTF. The CDR3 DNA reads TGTGCCAGCAGTTTATATCCGGACAGGGGGTCGACCCTAAACTATGGCTACACCTTC.

The chain combines TRBV13 with TRBJ1-2; D perhaps matches TRBD1 (5 bases). The CDR3 covers 12 residues. V was clipped by 6 bases and J by 2 bases, with 7 bases between them. CDR1 PRHDT and CDR2 FYEKMQ come from the germline V gene (reference sequence). The CDR3, as DNA: TGTGCCAGCAGTAGGGGAAACTATGGCTACACCTTC. Its translation: CASSRGNYGYTF. Complete variable domain (other parts from reference TRBV13 and TRBJ1-2): AAGVIQSPRHLIKEKRETATLKCYPIPRHDTVYWYQQGPGQDPQFLISFYEKMQSDKGSIPDRFSAQQFSDYHSELNMSSLELGDSALYFCASSRGNYGYTFGSGTRLTVV.

The gene calls are TRBV10-3 and TRBJ1-1; D is possibly TRBD1 (5 bases). Germline CDR1 reads ENHRY; CDR2 reads SYGVKD. This CDR3 comprises 12 residues. V was pared by 6 bases and J by 1 base, with 6 bases between. The CDR3 DNA sequence: TGTGCCATCAGGGGGGGGAACACTGAAGCTTTCTTT. Protein product: CAIRGGNTEAFF.

This chain links TRBV13 with TRBJ2-7; tentative D call: TRBD1 (6 bases). CDR1 and CDR2 from the germline V gene are PRHDT and FYEKMQ (reference sequence). The length of the CDR3 is 15 residues. V was shortened by 4 bases and J by 4 bases, with 17 bases between the two germline ends. CDR3 protein: CASSSQGEGFYEQYF. The DNA for the CDR3 is TGTGCCAGCAGCTCACAGGGAGAGGGATTTTACGAGCAGTACTTC.

The V call is TRBV12-3 or TRBV12-4, the J call TRBJ1-1, with 7 bases lining up with TRBD1. The CDR3 consists of 13 residues. Trimming cost V 7 bases and J 5 bases; bases outside gene matches: 7. The CDR3 spells CASTRGGWTEAFF. The CDR3, as DNA: TGTGCCAGCACCAGGGGGGGCTGGACTGAAGCTTTCTTT.

The chain has TRBV28 and TRBJ1-5; D possibly corresponds to TRBD1 (5 bases). This CDR3 is 14 amino acids long. Germline V CDR1 and CDR2: MDHEN, SYDVKM. V lost 2 bases, J lost 10 bases, and 15 bases lay in between. The CDR3 region is CASSLAGTSRPQHF. The CDR3 DNA reads TGTGCCAGCAGTTTAGCTGGGACCTCGCGACCCCAGCATTTT.

This clone came up once. This sequence joins TRBV28 and TRBJ2-7; D may be TRBD2 (7 bases). The ends were cut back, 3 bases at V and 3 bases at J, with 9 bases in the middle. Germline-derived CDR1 and CDR2 are MDHEN and SYDVKM. The CDR3 spans 13 residues. Here the CDR3 reads CASSLGGRYEQYF. CDR3 sequence (DNA): TGTGCCAGCAGTTTGGGGGGGCGCTACGAGCAGTACTTC.

This clone is a singleton in its sample. The rearrangement links TRBV18 to TRBJ1-5, with unresolved D. Germline-derived CDR1 and CDR2 are KGHSH and LQKENI. The CDR3 has 14 amino acids. V gave up 0 bases and J gave up 9 bases, with 12 bases separating them. CDR3 in amino acids: CASSPPYVGGPQHF. The CDR3, as DNA: TGTGCCAGCTCACCACCGTACGTCGGAGGGCCCCAGCATTTT. Full variable domain (remainder filled in from reference TRBV18 and TRBJ1-5): NAGVMQNPRHLVRRRGQEARLRCSPMKGHSHVYWYRQLPEEGLKFMVYLQKENIIDESGMPKERFSAEFPKEGPSILRIQQVVRGDSAAYFCASSPPYVGGPQHFGDGTRLSIL.